This T cell receptor (beta chain) emerged from a study of shared clonotypes between healthy human individuals. Turning to the study itself: The study used three CD4 naive, three CD4 memory, two CD8 naive and one CD8 memory plate per donor.

CD4+ cell separation produced CD45RA+ naive and CD45RA-negative memory subsets. About 30,000 T cell genomes (roughly 190 ng DNA) went into each sorted-subset replicate. Profiled with immunoSEQ multiplex PCR; TCRdb holds only in-frame clones, not every one. The sample lists around 600,000 clones, more than 95% occurring once. This CDR3 is 16 amino acids long. Germline-derived CDR1 and CDR2 are LNHDA and SQIVND (reference sequence). V gave up 4 bases and J gave up 10 bases; unmatched junction bases: 11. This receptor was taken from a woman aged 30 to 39 in good health. Input material: naive CD4+ T cells sorted from blood. Documented subset: CD45RA+ positively selected. The chain couples TRBV19 to TRBJ2-1; 12 positions agree with TRBD2. The CDR3 spells CASSTSRLAGVDEQFF. CDR3 DNA: TGTGCCAGTAGTACCTCGAGACTAGCGGGAGTAGACGAGCAGTTCTTC. The full variable domain, in which reference TRBV19 and TRBJ2-1 provide the parts outside the CDR3, is DGGITQSPKYLFRKEGQNVTLSCEQNLNHDAMYWYRQDPGQGLRLIYYSQIVNDFQKGDIAEGYSVSREKKESFPLTVTSAQKNPTAFYLCASSTSRLAGVDEQFFGPGTRLTVL.